This is a list of T cell receptor beta chains from one sample in a study of tumor and adjacent non-tumor tissue in lung cancer. Each CDR3 protein is one row after TCRdb ran MiXCR on the multiplex PCR reads. The data contain 70,000 to 90,000 distinct CDR3 sequences, more than 80% of them seen just once; the ten biggest clones take up 51%. The sequencing input was distant non-tumor lung tissue. Receptors originate from a man aged 55 to 70 with non-small cell lung cancer. The CDR3 runs from the conserved cysteine through the conserved F or W. Fields, in order: CDR3 protein, CDR3 DNA, J gene, D gene, clone size, V gene. D genes are given only for firm matches. A row's size may be missing; if present it is once, few, many or a size class.

cdr3_aa: CASSYSSGDYEQYF
cdr3_nt: TGTGCCAGCAGTTACTCGAGCGGGGACTACGAGCAGTACTTC
j_call: TRBJ2-7
d_call: TRBD2
clone_size: .
v_call: TRBV6-5

cdr3_aa: CSVGTSGSPGQYF
cdr3_nt: TGCAGCGTGGGGACAAGCGGGAGCCCCGGACAGTACTTC
j_call: TRBJ2-7
d_call: TRBD2
clone_size: .
v_call: TRBV29-1

cdr3_aa: CASSLGGDINSNLHF
cdr3_nt: TGTGCCAGCAGCTTAGGAGGGGACATTAATTCAAACCTCCACTTT
j_call: TRBJ1-6
d_call: .
clone_size: .
v_call: TRBV11-2

cdr3_aa: CATSDSTSGRQETQYF
cdr3_nt: TGTGCCACCAGTGATTCGACTAGCGGGAGGCAAGAGACCCAGTACTTC
j_call: TRBJ2-5
d_call: TRBD2
clone_size: many
v_call: TRBV24-1

cdr3_aa: CSARTPGHGKDTPYF
cdr3_nt: TGCAGCGCTAGAACCCCGGGACACGGCAAAGATACGCCGTATTTT
j_call: TRBJ2-3
d_call: .
clone_size: .
v_call: TRBV20-1

cdr3_aa: CASSQDTYEQFF
cdr3_nt: TGTGCCAGCAGCCAAGATACCTATGAGCAGTTCTTC
j_call: TRBJ2-1
d_call: .
clone_size: once
v_call: TRBV4-2

cdr3_aa: CAIQGNNQPQHF
cdr3_nt: TGTGCCATTCAGGGGAATAATCAGCCTCAGCATTTT
j_call: TRBJ1-5
d_call: .
clone_size: .
v_call: TRBV28

cdr3_aa: CSSTPGGTWDYYGYTF
cdr3_nt: TGCTCCAGCACCCCCGGTGGAACATGGGACTACTATGGCTACACCTTC
j_call: TRBJ1-2
d_call: .
clone_size: .
v_call: TRBV4-1

cdr3_aa: CASSLSGDNPYEQYF
cdr3_nt: TGTGCCAGCAGCTTATCGGGGGACAATCCCTACGAGCAGTACTTC
j_call: TRBJ2-7
d_call: .
clone_size: .
v_call: TRBV7-9

cdr3_aa: CAISSLATRELFF
cdr3_nt: TGTGCCATCAGTTCACTAGCTACCAGGGAGCTGTTTTTT
j_call: TRBJ2-2
d_call: .
clone_size: .
v_call: TRBV12-3/TRBV12-4

cdr3_aa: CASRLRVDTMELFF
cdr3_nt: TGCGCCAGCAGACTCAGGGTTGACACCATGGAGCTGTTTTTT
j_call: TRBJ2-2
d_call: .
clone_size: .
v_call: TRBV4-1

cdr3_aa: CASSLIGTPNTEAFF
cdr3_nt: TGCGCCAGCAGCTTGATCGGGACGCCGAACACTGAAGCTTTCTTT
j_call: TRBJ1-1
d_call: .
clone_size: many
v_call: TRBV5-1

cdr3_aa: CVSSRDMQGATNEKLFF
cdr3_nt: TGTGTCAGCAGCCGAGACATGCAGGGGGCAACTAATGAAAAACTGTTTTTT
j_call: TRBJ1-4
d_call: TRBD1
clone_size: .
v_call: TRBV4-2

cdr3_aa: CGSSFMPEQYF
cdr3_nt: TGTGGCAGTAGCTTTATGCCCGAGCAGTACTTC
j_call: TRBJ2-7
d_call: .
clone_size: .
v_call: TRBV11-2

cdr3_aa: CGASGGTTSEQYF
cdr3_nt: TGCGGTGCTAGCGGGGGGACAACGAGTGAGCAGTACTTC
j_call: TRBJ2-7
d_call: TRBD2
clone_size: .
v_call: TRBV20-1